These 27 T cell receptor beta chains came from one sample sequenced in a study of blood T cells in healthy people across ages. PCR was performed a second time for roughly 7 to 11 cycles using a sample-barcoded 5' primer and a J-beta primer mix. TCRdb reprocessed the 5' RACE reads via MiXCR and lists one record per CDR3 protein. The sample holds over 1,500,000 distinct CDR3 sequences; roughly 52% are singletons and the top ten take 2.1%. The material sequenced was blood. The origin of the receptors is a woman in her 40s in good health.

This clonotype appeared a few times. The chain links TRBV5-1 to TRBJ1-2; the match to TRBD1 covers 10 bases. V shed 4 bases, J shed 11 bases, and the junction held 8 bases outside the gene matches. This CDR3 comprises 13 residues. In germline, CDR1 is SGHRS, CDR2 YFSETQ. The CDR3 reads CASSLAGDRGYTF. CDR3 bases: TGCGCCAGCAGCCTTGCGGGGGACAGGGGTTACACCTTC.

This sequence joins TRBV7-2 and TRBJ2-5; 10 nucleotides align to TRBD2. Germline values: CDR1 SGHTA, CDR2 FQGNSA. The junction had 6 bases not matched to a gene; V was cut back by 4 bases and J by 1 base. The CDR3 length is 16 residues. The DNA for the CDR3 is TGTGCCAGCAGCTCCCAAGCGGGGGGGACCCAAGAGACCCAGTACTTC. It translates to CASSSQAGGTQETQYF.

CDR3 amino acids: CASRGQTYSGANVLTF. Here the CDR3 DNA reads TGTGCCAGCAGGGGACAGACCTACTCTGGGGCCAACGTCCTGACTTTC. The J gene is TRBJ2-6, the V gene TRBV6-2 or TRBV6-3; 7 nucleotides line up with TRBD1. V shed 6 bases and J 0 bases; nucleotides not matched to a gene: 5. CDR3 length: 16 residues. Germline CDR1 MNHEY, CDR2 SVGEGT.

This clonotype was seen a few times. DNA for the CDR3: TGTGCCAGCAGCCCCCTGTCTAATGAAAAACTGTTTTTT. Protein sequence: CASSPLSNEKLFF. The V and J genes are TRBV9 and TRBJ1-4; D call uncertain. V dropped 4 bases and J dropped 3 bases, with 7 bases sitting between them. CDR1 and CDR2 (germline): SGDLS, YYNGEE. The CDR3 totals 13 residues.

This CDR3 reads CASSLEGEWYEQYF. In DNA form, the CDR3 reads TGTGCCAGCAGCTTAGAGGGTGAATGGTACGAGCAGTACTTC. The chain recombines TRBV7-2 with TRBJ2-4; D remains unclear. The DNA end is a closer match to TRBJ2-7, so the J assignment may be wrong. Germline V lookup: CDR1 SGHTA, CDR2 FQGNSA. CDR3 length: 14 amino acids.

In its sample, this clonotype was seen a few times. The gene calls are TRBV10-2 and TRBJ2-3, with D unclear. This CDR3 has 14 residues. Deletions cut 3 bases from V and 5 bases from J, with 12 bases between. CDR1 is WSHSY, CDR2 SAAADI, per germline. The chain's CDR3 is CASSDTGVGDTQYF. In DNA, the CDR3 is TGCGCCAGCAGTGATACGGGTGTAGGAGATACGCAGTATTTT.

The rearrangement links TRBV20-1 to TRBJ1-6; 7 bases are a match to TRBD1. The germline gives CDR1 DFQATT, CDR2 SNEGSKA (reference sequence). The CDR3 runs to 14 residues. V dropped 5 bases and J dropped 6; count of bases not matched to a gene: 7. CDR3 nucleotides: TGCAGTGCTTCGCAGACAGGGAGTAATTCACCCCTCCACTTT. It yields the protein CSASQTGSNSPLHF.

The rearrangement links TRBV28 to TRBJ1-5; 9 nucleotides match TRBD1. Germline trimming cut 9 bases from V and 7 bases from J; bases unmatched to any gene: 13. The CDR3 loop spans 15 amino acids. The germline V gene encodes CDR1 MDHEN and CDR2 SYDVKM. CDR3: CASSMPQGAGQPQHF. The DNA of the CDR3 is TGTGCCAGTAGTATGCCACAGGGGGCAGGCCAGCCCCAGCATTTT. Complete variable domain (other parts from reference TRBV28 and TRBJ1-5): DVKVTQSSRYLVKRTGEKVFLECVQDMDHENMFWYRQDPGLGLRLIYFSYDVKMKEKGDIPEGYSVSREKKERFSLILESASTNQTSMYLCASSMPQGAGQPQHFGDGTRLSIL.

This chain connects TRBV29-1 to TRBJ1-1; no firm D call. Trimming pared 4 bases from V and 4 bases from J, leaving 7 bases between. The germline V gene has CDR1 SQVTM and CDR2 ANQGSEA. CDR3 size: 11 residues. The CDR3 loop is CSVARTTEAFF. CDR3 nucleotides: TGCAGCGTTGCCCGGACCACTGAAGCTTTCTTT.

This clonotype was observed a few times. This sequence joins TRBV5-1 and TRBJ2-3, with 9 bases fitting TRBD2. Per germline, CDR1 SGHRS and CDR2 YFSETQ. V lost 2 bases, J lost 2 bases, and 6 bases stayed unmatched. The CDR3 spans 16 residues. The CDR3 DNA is TGCGCCAGCAGCTTAGCGTCTAGCGGGAACACAGATACGCAGTATTTT. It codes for CASSLASSGNTDTQYF.

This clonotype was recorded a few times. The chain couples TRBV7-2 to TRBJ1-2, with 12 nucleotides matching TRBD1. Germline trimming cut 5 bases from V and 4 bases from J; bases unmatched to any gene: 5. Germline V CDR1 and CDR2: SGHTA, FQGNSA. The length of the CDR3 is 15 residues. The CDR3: CASSEGTGGAYGYTF. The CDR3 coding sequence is TGTGCCAGCAGCGAGGGGACAGGGGGCGCCTATGGCTACACCTTC.

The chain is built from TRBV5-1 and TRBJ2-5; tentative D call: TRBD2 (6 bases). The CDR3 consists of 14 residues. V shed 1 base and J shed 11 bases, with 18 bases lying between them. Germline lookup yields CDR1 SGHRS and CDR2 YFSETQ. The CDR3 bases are TGCGCCAGCAGCTTGCGCGCAGCGGGCTACAAGCAGTACTTC. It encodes CASSLRAAGYKQYF.

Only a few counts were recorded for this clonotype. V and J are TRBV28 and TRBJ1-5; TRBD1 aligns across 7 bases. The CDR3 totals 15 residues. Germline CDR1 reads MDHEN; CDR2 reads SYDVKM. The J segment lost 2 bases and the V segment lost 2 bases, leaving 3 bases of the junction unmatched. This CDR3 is CASSLPTGGNQPQHF. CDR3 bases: TGTGCCAGCAGTTTACCTACAGGGGGCAATCAGCCCCAGCATTTT.

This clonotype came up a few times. CDR3 DNA: TGTGCCAGCTCTCAGGGGGGGATCGGCACTGAAGCTTTCTTT. This sequence encodes CASSQGGIGTEAFF. V gene TRBV18 combines with J gene TRBJ1-1, with TRBD1 matching 7 bases. CDR3 length: 14 residues. Germline assignment: CDR1 KGHSH and CDR2 LQKENI. V shed 6 bases, J shed 4 bases, and the junction held 8 bases outside the gene matches.

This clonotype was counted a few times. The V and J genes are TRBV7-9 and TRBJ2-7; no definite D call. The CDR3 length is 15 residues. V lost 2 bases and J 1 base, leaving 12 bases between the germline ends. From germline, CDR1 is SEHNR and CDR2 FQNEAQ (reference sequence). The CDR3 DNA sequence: TGTGCCAGCAGCTTAAAGTCCGGACGATCCTACGAGCAGTACTTC. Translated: CASSLKSGRSYEQYF.

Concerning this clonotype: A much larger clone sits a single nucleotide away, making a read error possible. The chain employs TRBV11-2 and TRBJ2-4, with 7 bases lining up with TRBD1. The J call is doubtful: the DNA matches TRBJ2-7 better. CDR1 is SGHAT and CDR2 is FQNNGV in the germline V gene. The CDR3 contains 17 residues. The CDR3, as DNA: TGTGCCAGCAGCTTATGGGGCCGGGACAGCCACTTCTACGAGCAGTACTTC. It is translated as CASSLWGRDSHFYEQYF.

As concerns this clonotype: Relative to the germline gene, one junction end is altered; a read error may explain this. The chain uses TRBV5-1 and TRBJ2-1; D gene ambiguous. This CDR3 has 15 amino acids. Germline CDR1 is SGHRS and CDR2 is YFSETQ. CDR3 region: CASSLGLQTYNEQFF. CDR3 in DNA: TGCGCCAGTAGCTTGGGCCTCCAGACCTACAATGAGCAGTTCTTC.

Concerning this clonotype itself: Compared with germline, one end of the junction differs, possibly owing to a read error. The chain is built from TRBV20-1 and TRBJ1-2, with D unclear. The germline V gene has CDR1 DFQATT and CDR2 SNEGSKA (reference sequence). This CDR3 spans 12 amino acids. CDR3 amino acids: CSVPGNNNGYTF. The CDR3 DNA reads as TGCAGTGTCCCGGGGAATAACAATGGCTACACCTTC.

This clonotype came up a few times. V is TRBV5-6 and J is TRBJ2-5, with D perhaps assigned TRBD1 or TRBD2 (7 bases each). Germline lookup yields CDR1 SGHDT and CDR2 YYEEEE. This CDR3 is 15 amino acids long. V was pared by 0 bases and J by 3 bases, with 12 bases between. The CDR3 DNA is TGTGCCAGCAGCTTGGCCCCAGGGGGGGAAGAGACCCAGTACTTC. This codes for CASSLAPGGEETQYF.

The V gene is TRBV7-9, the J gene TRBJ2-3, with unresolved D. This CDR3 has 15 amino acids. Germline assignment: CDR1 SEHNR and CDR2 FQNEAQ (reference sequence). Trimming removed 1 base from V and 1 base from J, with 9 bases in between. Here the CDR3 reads CASSLVLGRTDTQYF. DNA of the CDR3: TGTGCCAGCAGCTTAGTGTTGGGTCGCACAGATACGCAGTATTTT.

As DNA, the CDR3 is TGTGCCAGCAGCTTCCTCCCCAGGCAGGGGGCGGGAGAGCAGTTCTTC. Translated, it gives CASSFLPRQGAGEQFF. The chain joins TRBV7-2 to TRBJ2-1, with TRBD1 matching 8 bases. The length of the CDR3 is 16 residues. Trimming cost V 3 bases and J 10 bases; bases outside gene matches: 14. Germline V CDR1 and CDR2: SGHTA, FQGNSA.

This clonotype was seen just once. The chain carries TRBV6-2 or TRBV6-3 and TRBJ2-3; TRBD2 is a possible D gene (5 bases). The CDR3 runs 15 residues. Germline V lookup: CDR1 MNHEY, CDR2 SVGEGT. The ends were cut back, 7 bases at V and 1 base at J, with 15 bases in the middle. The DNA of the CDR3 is TGTGCCAGCAACTTTAACGGGGTTCGCACAGATACGCAGTATTTT. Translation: CASNFNGVRTDTQYF.

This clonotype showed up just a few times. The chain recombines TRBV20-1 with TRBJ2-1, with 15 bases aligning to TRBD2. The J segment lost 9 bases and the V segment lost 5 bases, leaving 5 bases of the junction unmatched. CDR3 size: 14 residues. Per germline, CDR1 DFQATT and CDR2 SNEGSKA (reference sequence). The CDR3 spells CSALGLAGGGEQFF. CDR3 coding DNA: TGCAGTGCTCTGGGACTAGCGGGGGGTGGTGAGCAGTTCTTC.

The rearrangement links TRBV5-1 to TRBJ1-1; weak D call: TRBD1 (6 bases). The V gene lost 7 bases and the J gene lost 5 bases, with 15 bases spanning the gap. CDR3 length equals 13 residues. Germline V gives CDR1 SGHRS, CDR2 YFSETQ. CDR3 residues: CASWGTGATEAFF. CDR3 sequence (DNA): TGCGCCAGCTGGGGGACGGGGGCGACTGAAGCTTTCTTT.

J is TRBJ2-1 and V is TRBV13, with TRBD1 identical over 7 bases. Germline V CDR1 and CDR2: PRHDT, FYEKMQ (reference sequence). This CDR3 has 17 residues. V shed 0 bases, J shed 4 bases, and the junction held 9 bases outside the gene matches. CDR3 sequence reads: CASSLGPGTEIYNEQFF. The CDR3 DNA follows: TGTGCCAGCAGCTTAGGGCCCGGGACAGAAATTTACAATGAGCAGTTCTTC.

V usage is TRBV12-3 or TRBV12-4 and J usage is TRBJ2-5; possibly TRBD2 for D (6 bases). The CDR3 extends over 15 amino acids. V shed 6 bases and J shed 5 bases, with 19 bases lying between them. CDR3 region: CASSPTSKGSETQYF. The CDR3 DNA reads TGTGCCAGCAGCCCGACTAGTAAGGGTTCGGAGACCCAGTACTTC.

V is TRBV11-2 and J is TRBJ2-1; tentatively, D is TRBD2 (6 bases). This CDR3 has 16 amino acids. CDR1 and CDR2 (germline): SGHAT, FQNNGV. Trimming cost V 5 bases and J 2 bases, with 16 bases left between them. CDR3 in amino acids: CASSAFSGGPYNEQFF. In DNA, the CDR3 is TGTGCCAGCAGCGCCTTTAGCGGAGGGCCCTACAATGAGCAGTTCTTC.